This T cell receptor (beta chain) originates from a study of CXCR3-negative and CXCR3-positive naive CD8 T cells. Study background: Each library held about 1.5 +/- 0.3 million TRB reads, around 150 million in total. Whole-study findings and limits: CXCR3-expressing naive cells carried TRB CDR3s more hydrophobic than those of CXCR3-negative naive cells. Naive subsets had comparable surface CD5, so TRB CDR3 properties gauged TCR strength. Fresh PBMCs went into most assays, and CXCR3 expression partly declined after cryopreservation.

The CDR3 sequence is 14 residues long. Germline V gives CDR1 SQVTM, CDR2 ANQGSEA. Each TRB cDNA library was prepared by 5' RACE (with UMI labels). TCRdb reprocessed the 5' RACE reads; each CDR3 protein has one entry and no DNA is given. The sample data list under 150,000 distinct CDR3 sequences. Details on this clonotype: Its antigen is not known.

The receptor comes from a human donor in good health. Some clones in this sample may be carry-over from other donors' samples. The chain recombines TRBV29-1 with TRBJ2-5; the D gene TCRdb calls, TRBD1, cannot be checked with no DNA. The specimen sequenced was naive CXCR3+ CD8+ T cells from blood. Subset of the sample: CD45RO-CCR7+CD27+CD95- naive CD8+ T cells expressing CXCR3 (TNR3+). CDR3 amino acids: CSVFTGTGQETQYF.